This T cell receptor beta chain stems from a study of cytomegalovirus exposure and HLA in healthy donors. V shed 3 bases and J 2 bases; nucleotides not matched to a gene: 3. CDR3 size: 15 residues. The germline V gene encodes CDR1 SGHRS and CDR2 YFSETQ. The PCR used 60 Vbeta and 13 Jbeta primers. Method: immunoSEQ multiplex PCR; TCRdb's copy keeps in-frame clones and lacks some. The sample holds roughly 110,000 clones, 60% to 80% seen once. On this clone itself: Antigen specificity is unknown.

Findings and caveats of the study: For most TCR beta V segments, an earlier analysis put the productive rate at about 87% or about 30% of the time.

This chain joins TRBV5-1 and TRBJ2-2, with 8 bases matching TRBD1. This receptor was obtained from a boy between 10 and 17 years old in good health and CMV-seronegative. The specimen sequenced was PBMCs. This CDR3 is CASSSGQGNTGELFF. In DNA form, the CDR3 reads TGCGCCAGCAGCTCCGGACAGGGAAACACCGGGGAGCTGTTTTTT.